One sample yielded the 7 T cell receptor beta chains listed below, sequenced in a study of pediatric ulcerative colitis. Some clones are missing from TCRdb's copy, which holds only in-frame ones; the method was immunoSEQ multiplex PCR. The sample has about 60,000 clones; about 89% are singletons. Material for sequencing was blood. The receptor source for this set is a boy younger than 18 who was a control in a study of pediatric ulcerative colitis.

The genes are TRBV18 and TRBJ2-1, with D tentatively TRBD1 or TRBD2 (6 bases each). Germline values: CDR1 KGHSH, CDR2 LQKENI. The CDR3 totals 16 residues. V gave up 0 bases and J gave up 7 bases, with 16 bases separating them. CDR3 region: CASSPPWGAESNEQFF. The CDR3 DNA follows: TGTGCCAGCTCACCACCTTGGGGGGCCGAGTCGAATGAGCAGTTCTTC.

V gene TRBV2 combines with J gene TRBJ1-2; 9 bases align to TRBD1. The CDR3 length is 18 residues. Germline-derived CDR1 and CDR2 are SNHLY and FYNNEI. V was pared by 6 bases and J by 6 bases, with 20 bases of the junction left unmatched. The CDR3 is CASRNPGRDREGINGYTF. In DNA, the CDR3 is TGTGCCAGCAGGAACCCCGGACGGGACAGGGAGGGAATTAATGGCTACACCTTC.

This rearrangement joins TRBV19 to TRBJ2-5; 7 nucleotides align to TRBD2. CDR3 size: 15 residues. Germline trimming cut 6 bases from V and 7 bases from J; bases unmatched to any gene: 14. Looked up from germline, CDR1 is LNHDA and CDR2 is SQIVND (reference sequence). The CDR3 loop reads CASRPGTTSLSTQYF. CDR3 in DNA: TGTGCCAGTAGGCCCGGGACTACCTCTCTGTCGACCCAGTACTTC.

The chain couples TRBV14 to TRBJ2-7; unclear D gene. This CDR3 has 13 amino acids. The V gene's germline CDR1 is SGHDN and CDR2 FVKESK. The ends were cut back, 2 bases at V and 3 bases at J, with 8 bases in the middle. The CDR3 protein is CASSQRQGYEQYF. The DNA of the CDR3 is TGTGCCAGCAGCCAACGTCAAGGCTACGAGCAGTACTTC. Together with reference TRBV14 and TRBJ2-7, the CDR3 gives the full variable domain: EAGVTQFPSHSVIEKGQTVTLRCDPISGHDNLYWYRRVMGKEIKFLLHFVKESKQDESGMPNNRFLAERTGGTYSTLKVQPAELEDSGVYFCASSQRQGYEQYFGPGTRLTVT.

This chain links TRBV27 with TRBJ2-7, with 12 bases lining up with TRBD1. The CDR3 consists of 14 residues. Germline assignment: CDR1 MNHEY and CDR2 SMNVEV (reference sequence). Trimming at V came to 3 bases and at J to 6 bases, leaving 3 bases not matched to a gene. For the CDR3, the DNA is TGTGCCAGCAGTTTTGGGACAGGGGGCTTCGAGCAGTACTTC. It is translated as CASSFGTGGFEQYF.

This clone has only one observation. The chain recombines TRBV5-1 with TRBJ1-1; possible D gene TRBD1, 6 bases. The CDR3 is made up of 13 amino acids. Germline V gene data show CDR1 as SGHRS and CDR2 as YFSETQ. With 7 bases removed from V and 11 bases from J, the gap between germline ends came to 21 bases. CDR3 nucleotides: TGCGCCAGCGATGAGACGGGAGGGGGGCTGGCTTTCTTT. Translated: CASDETGGGLAFF.

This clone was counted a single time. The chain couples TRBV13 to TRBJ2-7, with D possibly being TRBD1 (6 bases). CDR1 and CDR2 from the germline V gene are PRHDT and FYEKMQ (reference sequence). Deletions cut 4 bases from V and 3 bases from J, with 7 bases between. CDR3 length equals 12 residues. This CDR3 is CASSSDSYEQYF. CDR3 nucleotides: TGTGCCAGCAGCTCGGACAGCTACGAGCAGTACTTC.